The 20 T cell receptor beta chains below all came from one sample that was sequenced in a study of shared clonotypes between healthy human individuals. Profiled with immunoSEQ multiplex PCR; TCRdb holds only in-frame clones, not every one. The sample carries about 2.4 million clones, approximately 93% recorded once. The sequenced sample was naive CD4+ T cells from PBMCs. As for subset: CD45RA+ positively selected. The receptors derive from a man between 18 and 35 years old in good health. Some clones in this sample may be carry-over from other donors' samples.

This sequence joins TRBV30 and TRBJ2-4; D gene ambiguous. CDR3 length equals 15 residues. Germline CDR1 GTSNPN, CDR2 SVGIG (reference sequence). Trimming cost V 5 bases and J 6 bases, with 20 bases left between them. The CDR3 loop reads CAWGLKNPRRNIQYF. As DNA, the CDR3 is TGTGCCTGGGGATTGAAAAACCCCCGGAGAAACATTCAGTACTTC.

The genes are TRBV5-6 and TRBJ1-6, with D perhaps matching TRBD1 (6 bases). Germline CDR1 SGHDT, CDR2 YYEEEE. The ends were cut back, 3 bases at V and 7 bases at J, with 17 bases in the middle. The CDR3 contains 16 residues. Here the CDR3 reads CASSWRSGRGNSPLHF. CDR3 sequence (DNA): TGTGCCAGCAGCTGGCGGTCGGGCAGGGGAAATTCACCCCTCCACTTT.

This CDR3 is CASSLSVPSYEQYF. The CDR3 bases are TGCGCCAGCAGCTTGTCTGTGCCGTCCTACGAGCAGTACTTC. The J gene is TRBJ2-7, the V gene TRBV5-1; D uncertain. Trimming took 1 base from V and 1 from J, leaving 9 bases between them. The V gene's germline CDR1 is SGHRS and CDR2 YFSETQ. This CDR3 is built from 14 residues.

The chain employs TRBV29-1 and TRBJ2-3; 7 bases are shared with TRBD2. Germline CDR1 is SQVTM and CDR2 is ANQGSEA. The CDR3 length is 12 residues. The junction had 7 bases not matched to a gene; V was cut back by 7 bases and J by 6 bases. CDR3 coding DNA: TGCAGCGGGGGCGGGAGCCGGGATACGCAGTATTTT. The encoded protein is CSGGGSRDTQYF.

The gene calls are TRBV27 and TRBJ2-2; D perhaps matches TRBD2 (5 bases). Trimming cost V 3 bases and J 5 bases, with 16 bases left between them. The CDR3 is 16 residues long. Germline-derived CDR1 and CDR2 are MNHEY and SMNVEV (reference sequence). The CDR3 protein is CASSFSEGLRTGELFF. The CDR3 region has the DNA TGTGCCAGCAGTTTCTCTGAGGGCCTAAGGACCGGGGAGCTGTTTTTT.

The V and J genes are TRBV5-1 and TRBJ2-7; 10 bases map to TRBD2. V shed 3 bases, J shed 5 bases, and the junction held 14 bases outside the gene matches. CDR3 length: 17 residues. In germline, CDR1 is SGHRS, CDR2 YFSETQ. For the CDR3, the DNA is TGCGCCAGCAGCTGGAGGGCCCTTAGCGGGAGGCCCGACGAGCAGTACTTC. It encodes CASSWRALSGRPDEQYF.

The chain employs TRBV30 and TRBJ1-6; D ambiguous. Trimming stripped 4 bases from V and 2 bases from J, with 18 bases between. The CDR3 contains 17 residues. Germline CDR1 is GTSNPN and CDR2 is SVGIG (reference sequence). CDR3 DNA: TGTGCCTGGACCGGCGGTTCCGGGCGGACCTATAATTCACCCCTCCACTTT. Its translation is CAWTGGSGRTYNSPLHF.

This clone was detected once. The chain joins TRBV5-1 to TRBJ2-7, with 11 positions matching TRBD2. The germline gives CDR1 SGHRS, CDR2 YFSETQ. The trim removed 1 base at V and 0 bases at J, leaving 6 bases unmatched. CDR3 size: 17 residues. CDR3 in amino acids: CASSLLTSGESSYEQYF. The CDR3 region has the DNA TGCGCCAGCAGCTTGCTGACTAGCGGGGAGAGCTCCTACGAGCAGTACTTC.

CDR3 coding DNA: TGTGCCAGCAGCCAGACCCAGGGGGCAGGTAATCAGCCCCAGCATTTT. Amino acids: CASSQTQGAGNQPQHF. This sequence joins TRBV7-8 and TRBJ1-5; 8 bases match TRBD1. The ends lost 5 bases at V and 4 bases at J; junction bases unmatched: 10. CDR3 length: 16 amino acids. The germline V gene encodes CDR1 SGHVS and CDR2 FQNEAQ.

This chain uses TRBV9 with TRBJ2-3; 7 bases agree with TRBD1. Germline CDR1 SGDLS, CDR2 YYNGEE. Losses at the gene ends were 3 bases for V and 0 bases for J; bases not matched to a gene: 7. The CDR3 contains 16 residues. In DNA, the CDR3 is TGTGCCAGCAGCGCGCGAACAGGGGACAGCACAGATACGCAGTATTTT. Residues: CASSARTGDSTDTQYF.

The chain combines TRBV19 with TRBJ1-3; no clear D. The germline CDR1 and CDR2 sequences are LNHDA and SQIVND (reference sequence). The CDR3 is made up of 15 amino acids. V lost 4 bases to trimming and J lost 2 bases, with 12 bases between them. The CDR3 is CASSNIGGTGNTIYF. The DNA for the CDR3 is TGTGCCAGTAGTAACATAGGAGGAACTGGAAACACCATATATTTT.

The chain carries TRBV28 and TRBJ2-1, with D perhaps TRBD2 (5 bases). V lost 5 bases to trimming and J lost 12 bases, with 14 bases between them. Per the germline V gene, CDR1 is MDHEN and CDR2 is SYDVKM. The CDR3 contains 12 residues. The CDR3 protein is CASSPSFEGQFF. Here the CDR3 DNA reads TGTGCCAGCAGTCCGAGTTTTGAGGGGCAGTTCTTC.

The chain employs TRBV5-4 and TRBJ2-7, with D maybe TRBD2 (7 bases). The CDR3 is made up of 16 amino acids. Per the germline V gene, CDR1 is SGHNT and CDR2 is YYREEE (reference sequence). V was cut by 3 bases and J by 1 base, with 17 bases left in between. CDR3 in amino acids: CASSSGPGGSSYEQYF. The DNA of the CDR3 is TGTGCCAGCAGCTCGGGCCCGGGGGGCTCATCCTACGAGCAGTACTTC.

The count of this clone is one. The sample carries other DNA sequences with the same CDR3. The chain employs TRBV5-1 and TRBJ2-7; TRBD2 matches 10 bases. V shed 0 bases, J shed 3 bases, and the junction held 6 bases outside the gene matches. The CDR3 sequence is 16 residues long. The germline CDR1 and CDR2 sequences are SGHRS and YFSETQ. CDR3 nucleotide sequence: TGCGCCAGCAGCTTGGGGTCTAGCGGGAGTGTCTACGAGCAGTACTTC. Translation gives CASSLGSSGSVYEQYF.

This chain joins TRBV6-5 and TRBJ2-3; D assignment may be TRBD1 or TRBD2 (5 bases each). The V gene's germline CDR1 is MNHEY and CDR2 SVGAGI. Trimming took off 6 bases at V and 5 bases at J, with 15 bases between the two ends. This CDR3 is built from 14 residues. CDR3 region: CASSRDPFGDTQYF. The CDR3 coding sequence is TGTGCCAGCAGCCGGGACCCGTTCGGAGATACGCAGTATTTT.

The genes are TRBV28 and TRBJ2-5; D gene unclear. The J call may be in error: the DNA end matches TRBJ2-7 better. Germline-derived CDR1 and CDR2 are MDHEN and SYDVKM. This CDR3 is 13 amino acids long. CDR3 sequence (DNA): TGTGCCAGCAGTTTCAGGCAGTTCCACGAGCAGTACTTC. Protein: CASSFRQFHEQYF.

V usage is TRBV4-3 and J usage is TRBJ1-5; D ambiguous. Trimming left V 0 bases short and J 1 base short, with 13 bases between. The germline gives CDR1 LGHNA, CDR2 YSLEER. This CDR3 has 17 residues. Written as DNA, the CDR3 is TGCGCCAGCAGCCAAGAGCCCCAGGAGAAGAGCAATCAGCCCCAGCATTTT. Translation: CASSQEPQEKSNQPQHF.

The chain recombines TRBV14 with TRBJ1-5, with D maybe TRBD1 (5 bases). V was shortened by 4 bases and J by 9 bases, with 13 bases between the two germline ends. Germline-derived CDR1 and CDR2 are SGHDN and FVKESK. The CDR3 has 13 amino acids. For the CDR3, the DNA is TGTGCCAGCAGCCTTACCCAGGGCTGGCCCCAGCATTTT. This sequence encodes CASSLTQGWPQHF.

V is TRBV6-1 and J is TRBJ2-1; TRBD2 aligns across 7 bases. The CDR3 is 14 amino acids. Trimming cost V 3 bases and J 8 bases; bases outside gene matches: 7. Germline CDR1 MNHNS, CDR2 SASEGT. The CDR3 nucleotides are TGTGCCAGCAGTGACCCGGGAGGACGGGATGAGCAGTTCTTC. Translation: CASSDPGGRDEQFF.

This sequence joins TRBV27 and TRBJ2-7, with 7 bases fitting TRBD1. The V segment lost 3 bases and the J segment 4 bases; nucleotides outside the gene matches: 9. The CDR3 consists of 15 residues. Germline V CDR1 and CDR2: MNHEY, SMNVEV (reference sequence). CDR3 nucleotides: TGTGCCAGCAGTTTCCGACAGGGCCCGGAATACGAGCAGTACTTC. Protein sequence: CASSFRQGPEYEQYF.